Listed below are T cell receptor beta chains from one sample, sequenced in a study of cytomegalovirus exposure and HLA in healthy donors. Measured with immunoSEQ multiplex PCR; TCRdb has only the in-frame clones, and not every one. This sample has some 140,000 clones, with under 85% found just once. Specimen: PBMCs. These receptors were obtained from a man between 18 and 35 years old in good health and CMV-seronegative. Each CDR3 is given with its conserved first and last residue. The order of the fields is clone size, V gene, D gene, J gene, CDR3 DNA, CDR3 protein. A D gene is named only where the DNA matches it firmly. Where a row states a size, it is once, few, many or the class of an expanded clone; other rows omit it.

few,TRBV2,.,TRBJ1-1,TGTGCCAGCAGCTACTCAACTGAAGCTTTCTTT,CASSYSTEAFF
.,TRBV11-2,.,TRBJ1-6,TGTGCCAGCAGCTTACTCAATTCACCCCTCCACTTT,CASSLLNSPLHF
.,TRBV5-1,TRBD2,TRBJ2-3,TGCGCCAGCAGCTTGCGGGCTAGCGGGGGGGCCGGGACAGATACGCAGTATTTT,CASSLRASGGAGTDTQYF
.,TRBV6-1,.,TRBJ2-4,TGTGCCAGCAGGGACCGGCTAGCCAAAAACAGTCAGTACTTC,CASRDRLAKNSQYF
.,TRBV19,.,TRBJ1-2,TGTGCCAGTAGCCGCCAGGCCCTCTATGGCTACACCTTC,CASSRQALYGYTF
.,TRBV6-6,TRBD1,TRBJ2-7,TGTGCCAGCACGACGACAGGGGGGAACTACGAGCAGTACTTC,CASTTTGGNYEQYF
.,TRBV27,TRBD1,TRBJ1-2,TGTGCCAGCAGTTTATCGTGGGACAGGGGGTATGGCTACACCTTC,CASSLSWDRGYGYTF
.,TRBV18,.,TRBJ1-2,TGTGCCAGCTCACCACTCCTCGGGGAGGGAGGTGGCTACACCTTC,CASSPLLGEGGGYTF
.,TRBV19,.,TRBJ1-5,TGTGCCAGTAATATTCAGGGGCGTTGGAGCAATCAGCCCCAGCATTTT,CASNIQGRWSNQPQHF
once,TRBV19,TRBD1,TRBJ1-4,TGTGCCAGTAGTATCTACTTCACAGGGGGCGCTTCCGAAAAACTGTTTTTT,CASSIYFTGGASEKLFF
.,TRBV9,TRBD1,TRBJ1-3,TGTGCCAGAGACGGGGCCAGGGGGCCTGGAAACACCATATATTTT,CARDGARGPGNTIYF
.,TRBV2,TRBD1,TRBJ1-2,TGTGCCACCTTAGACAGGGGGGCTGATGGCTACACCTTC,CATLDRGADGYTF
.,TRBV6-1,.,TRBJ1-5,TGTGCCAGCAGTGAAGTACCGGGGGTGAATCAGCCCCAGCATTTT,CASSEVPGVNQPQHF
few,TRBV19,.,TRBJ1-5,TGTGCCAGTAGTATATCTAATCAGCCCCAGCATTTT,CASSISNQPQHF
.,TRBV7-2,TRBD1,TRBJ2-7,TGTGCCAGCACCAAGGACAGGGGGCACTACGAGCAGTACTTC,CASTKDRGHYEQYF
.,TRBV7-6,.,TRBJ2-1,TGTGCCAGCAGCTTAAGCGGTCCGTCCTACAATGAGCAGTTCTTC,CASSLSGPSYNEQFF
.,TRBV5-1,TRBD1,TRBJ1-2,TGCGCCAGCAGCGAGGGACAGGGGGATGGCTACACCTTC,CASSEGQGDGYTF
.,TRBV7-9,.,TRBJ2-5,TGTGCCAGCAGCCCCCGTGGAGGGGGCCCGGCGGAGACCCAGTACTTC,CASSPRGGGPAETQYF
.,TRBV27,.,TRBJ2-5,TGTGCCAGCACCCCCGTGGGGCAAGGGGAGACCCAGTACTTC,CASTPVGQGETQYF
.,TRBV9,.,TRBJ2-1,TGTGCCAGCAGCGTAAGTGAGGGCTCCTACAATGAGCAGTTCTTC,CASSVSEGSYNEQFF
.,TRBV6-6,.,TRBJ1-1,TGTGCCACCCTGGGAGGGAACACTGAAGCTTTCTTT,CATLGGNTEAFF
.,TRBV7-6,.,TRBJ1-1,TGTGCCAGCAGCTTAAACAGGTTCGGGACTGAAGCTTTCTTT,CASSLNRFGTEAFF
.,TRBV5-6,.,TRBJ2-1,TGTGCCAGCAGCTTGCTCTTAGCAGAGTACAATGAGCAGTTCTTC,CASSLLLAEYNEQFF
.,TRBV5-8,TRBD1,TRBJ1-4,TGTGCCAGCAGCTATCTACTAACAGGGGAGAAAGAAAAACTGTTTTTT,CASSYLLTGEKEKLFF
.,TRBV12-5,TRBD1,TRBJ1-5,TGTGCTAGTGGTTTCGCATACAACAGGGGCGGCGATCAGCCCCAGCATTTT,CASGFAYNRGGDQPQHF
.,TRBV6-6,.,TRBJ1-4,TGTGCCAGCAGTTACTCGCGTACTGAAAAACTGTTTTTT,CASSYSRTEKLFF
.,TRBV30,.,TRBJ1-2,TGTGCCTGGAGTAGCGGGAACTTCGACTATGGCTACACCTTC,CAWSSGNFDYGYTF
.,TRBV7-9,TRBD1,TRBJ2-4,TGTGCCAGCAGCCCCACAGGGGGATTGTCGGAAAACAGTCAGTACTTC,CASSPTGGLSENSQYF
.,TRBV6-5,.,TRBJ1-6,TGTGCCAGCAGATTACAGGGTCTTTCGGATTCACCCCTCCACTTT,CASRLQGLSDSPLHF
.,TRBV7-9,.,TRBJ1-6,TGTGCCAGCAGCCCTCAAGCGAGCTCCTATAATTCACCCCTCCACTTT,CASSPQASSYNSPLHF
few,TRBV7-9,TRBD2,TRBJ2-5,TGTGCCAGCAGCTTAGCGACGGGACTAGCCCAAGAGACCCAGTACTTC,CASSLATGLAQETQYF
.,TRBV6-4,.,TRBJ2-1,TGTGCCAGCAGGCCCGGAGGGGCATCGATTGAGCAGTTCTTC,CASRPGGASIEQFF
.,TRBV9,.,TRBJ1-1,TGTGCCAGCAGCAGGGCGGGGGGACCCAACACTGAAGCTTTCTTT,CASSRAGGPNTEAFF
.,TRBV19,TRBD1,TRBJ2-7,TGTGCCAGTAGTACCCTCGACAGGGGGCGCGTTTACGAGCAGTACTTC,CASSTLDRGRVYEQYF
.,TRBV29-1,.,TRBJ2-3,TGCAGCGTTGACGGAGTCCATAGCACAGATACGCAGTATTTT,CSVDGVHSTDTQYF
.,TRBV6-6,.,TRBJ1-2,TGTGCCAGCAGTCACGGGACACTCTATGGCTACACCTTC,CASSHGTLYGYTF
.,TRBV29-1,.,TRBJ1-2,TGCAGCGTTGAACCAGGTTTTGGCTACACCTTC,CSVEPGFGYTF
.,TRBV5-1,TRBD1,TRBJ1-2,TGCGCCAGCAGCTCAGGACAGGGGGCCCGTGGCTACACCTTC,CASSSGQGARGYTF
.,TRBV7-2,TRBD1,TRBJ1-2,TGTGCCAGCAGCCCAAACAGGGGGCCCAACTATGGCTACACCTTC,CASSPNRGPNYGYTF
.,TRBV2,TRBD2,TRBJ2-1,TGTGCCAGCAGTGAGACTAGCGTCCCGTTCTTC,CASSETSVPFF
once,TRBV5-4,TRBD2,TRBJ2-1,TGTGCCAGCAGCCCGAGGGAGCGGGGGCTCAATGAGCAGTTCTTC,CASSPRERGLNEQFF
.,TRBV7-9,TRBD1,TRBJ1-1,TGTGCCAGCAGCTTTGGGGACAGGGGCTACACTTCTGAAGCTTTCTTT,CASSFGDRGYTSEAFF
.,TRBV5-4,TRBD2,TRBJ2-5,TGTGCCAGCAGCTTAGCGGGGGATTTACAAGAGACCCAGTACTTC,CASSLAGDLQETQYF
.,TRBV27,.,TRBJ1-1,TGTGCCAGCAGTTTAGGTCCCGGGGCTGAAGCTTTCTTT,CASSLGPGAEAFF
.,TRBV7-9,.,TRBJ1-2,TGTTCCAGCAGCCTGACCGCAGGGTCCCTCGATGGCTACACCTTC,CSSSLTAGSLDGYTF
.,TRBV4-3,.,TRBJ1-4,TGCGCCAGCAGCCAAGACGGGGGAGGGCCAACTAATGAAAAACTGTTTTTT,CASSQDGGGPTNEKLFF
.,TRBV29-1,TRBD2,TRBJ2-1,TGCAGCGCGATCAGGGGACTAGCGGGGCCTCAGAGCTCCTACAATGAGCAGTTCTTC,CSAIRGLAGPQSSYNEQFF
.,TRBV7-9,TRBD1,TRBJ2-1,TGTTCCAGCAGCTTAAAGGCACGACAGGGGGCATCCTACAATGAGCAGTTCTTC,CSSSLKARQGASYNEQFF
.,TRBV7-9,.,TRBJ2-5,TGTGCCAGCAGTCCACCTTTAGGACTCAGCCAAGAGACCCAGTACTTC,CASSPPLGLSQETQYF
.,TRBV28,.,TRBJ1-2,TGTGCCAGCAGTCTTGCCGGGACAACCTATGGCTACACCTTC,CASSLAGTTYGYTF
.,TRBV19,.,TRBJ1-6,TGTGCCAGTAGTATACAGTTTGAAGGAGGGAATTCACCCCTCCACTTT,CASSIQFEGGNSPLHF
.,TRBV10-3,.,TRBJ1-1,TGTGCCATCAGTGAGGGGGCGAGTAGGTCTGAAGCTTTCTTT,CAISEGASRSEAFF
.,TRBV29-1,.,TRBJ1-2,TGCAGCGCCCACGCCGGGACTCCCGTCCCGGACTACACCTTC,CSAHAGTPVPDYTF
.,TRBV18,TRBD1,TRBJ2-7,TGTGCCAGCTCACCACCGAAGGGACAGGGCGCCTACGAGCAGTACTTC,CASSPPKGQGAYEQYF
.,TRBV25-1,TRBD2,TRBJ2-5,TGTGCCAGCAGTGCCTGGACTAGCCCGCAAGAGACCCAGTACTTC,CASSAWTSPQETQYF
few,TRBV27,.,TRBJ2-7,TGTGCCAGCAGTTTTTCGGGGGGCCCAAGCTCCTACGAGCAGTACTTC,CASSFSGGPSSYEQYF
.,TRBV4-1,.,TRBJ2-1,TGCGCCAGCAGCCAAGTGGGGGACATCGATGAGCAGTTCTTC,CASSQVGDIDEQFF
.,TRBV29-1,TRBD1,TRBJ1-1,TGCAGCGTTGAAGAACGTATCCGGACAGGGGGATCGGCTTTCTTT,CSVEERIRTGGSAFF
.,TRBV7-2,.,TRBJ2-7,TGTGCCAGCAGCTCATTGCCCAGGGGCCGCTCCTACGAGCAGTACTTC,CASSSLPRGRSYEQYF
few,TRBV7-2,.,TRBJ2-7,TGTGCCAGCAGCTCGGGACTTACCTACGAGCAGTACTTC,CASSSGLTYEQYF